This record looks at one T cell receptor beta chain sequence and its context. Seattle's enrolled individuals joined amid active infection and were then monitored longitudinally. The CDR3 has 20 residues. Germline lookup yields CDR1 LGHNA and CDR2 YNFKEQ. The junction had 18 bases not matched to a gene; V was cut back by 0 bases and J by 5 bases. Only in-frame clones appear in the TCRdb table, and some are missing; sequencing was by immunoSEQ multiplex PCR. The data show roughly 200,000 clones, about 84% seen once. This entry comes from a study of blood T cell repertoires in COVID-19. This clonotype originated in a woman aged 80 or over with COVID-19, enrolled during active disease. Sequencing was done on a sample of peripheral blood. The rearrangement links TRBV4-2 to TRBJ2-3, with 9 bases fitting TRBD2. CDR3 loop: CASSQDARAGGRMAQDTQYF. The CDR3 coding sequence is TGTGCCAGCAGCCAAGACGCGAGGGCGGGGGGGCGAATGGCACAAGATACGCAGTATTTT.